This is a list of T cell receptor beta chains from one sample in a study of cytotoxic CD8 clonotypes in ibrutinib-treated CLL. TCRdb keeps only in-frame clones here, not all; method: immunoSEQ multiplex PCR. The sample records approximately 330,000 clones, roughly 79% being singletons. The material was PBMCs, obtained before ibrutinib treatment. The receptor source for this set is a human donor with chronic lymphocytic leukemia. The CDR3 runs from the conserved cysteine through the conserved F or W. D genes are given only for firm matches. For some rows the clone size is stated as once, few or many, or as a class when expanded; others skip it.

>TRBJ1-2|TRBV6-1|few|TRBD1
TGTGCCAGCACCAAGCGGGAGGGGGCCGATGGCTACACCTTC
CASTKREGADGYTF
>TRBJ1-4|TRBV5-1|-|TRBD1
TGCGCCAGCAGCTTGGGGTCCACAGGGGGCCAGGGTGAAAAACTGTTTTTT
CASSLGSTGGQGEKLFF
>TRBJ2-1|TRBV2|once|TRBD2
TGTGCCAGCAGTTATTCCCGACTAGCGGGACCCTCGAGCTCCTACAATGAGCAGTTCTTC
CASSYSRLAGPSSSYNEQFF
>TRBJ2-5|TRBV5-4|-|TRBD1
TGTGCCAGCAGCTTGGATCCAGGGGGCAGGGTGGAGACCCAGTACTTC
CASSLDPGGRVETQYF
>TRBJ2-2|TRBV9|-|TRBD1
TGTGCCAGCAGCCCTCGGACAGGGTACAGCGGGGAGCTGTTTTTT
CASSPRTGYSGELFF
>TRBJ1-4|TRBV7-9|-|TRBD1
TGTGCCAGCAGCGCCGGGACAGGGGGCGAAAAACTGTTTTTT
CASSAGTGGEKLFF
>TRBJ2-5|TRBV11-3|-|TRBD2
TGTGCCAGCAGCTCTTCCGGGACTAGCTGGGAGACCCAGTACTTC
CASSSSGTSWETQYF
>TRBJ2-2|TRBV11-3|-|-
TGTGCCAGCAGCTTAGTAGGGGGTAGCACCGGGGAGCTGTTTTTT
CASSLVGGSTGELFF
>TRBJ1-2|TRBV5-8|-|-
TGTGCCAGCAGCCTACGAGGAAGTAATGGCTACACCTTC
CASSLRGSNGYTF
>TRBJ2-5|TRBV7-9|-|-
TGTGCCAGCAGCTTAGTTGTGCAAAGACAAGAGACCCAGTACTTC
CASSLVVQRQETQYF
>TRBJ1-5|TRBV6-5|-|TRBD1
TGTGCCAGCACCAGGGGGGGTGGGGGCAATCAGCCCCAGCATTTT
CASTRGGGGNQPQHF
>TRBJ1-1|TRBV18|-|-
TGTGCCAGCTCACCGAGCACCGTCACTGAAGCTTTCTTT
CASSPSTVTEAFF
>TRBJ2-7|TRBV9|-|TRBD2
TGTGCCAGCAGCGTTCAAGGGACTAGCGGAGTTGGCCCAGGTAACGTTTACGAGCAGTACTTC
CASSVQGTSGVGPGNVYEQYF
>TRBJ2-2|TRBV5-6|-|-
TGTGCCAGCAGCCCAAAGCCGGGGACCGGGGAGCTGTTTTTT
CASSPKPGTGELFF
>TRBJ2-7|TRBV7-2|once|TRBD2
TGTGCCATCGGGACTAGCGGCTCATCCTACGAGCAGTACTTC
CAIGTSGSSYEQYF
>TRBJ2-2|TRBV30|-|-
TGTGCCTGGAGTCCTCTTCCTAGCGTTGCCACCGGGGAGCTGTTTTTT
CAWSPLPSVATGELFF
>TRBJ1-4|TRBV20-1|-|-
TGCAGTGCCAATAGGTTGGGAAGACTGTTTTTT
CSANRLGRLFF
>TRBJ2-7|TRBV19|-|-
TGTGCCAGTAGTATTGGTAGCCGAAACTACGAGCAGTACTTC
CASSIGSRNYEQYF
>TRBJ2-1|TRBV5-1|-|-
TGCGCCAGCAACTCACCGACCATCAATGAGCAGTTCTTC
CASNSPTINEQFF
>TRBJ2-1|TRBV10-1|-|TRBD2
TGCGCCAGCAGTGAAGCGGGGGCCTACAATGAGCAGTTCTTC
CASSEAGAYNEQFF
>TRBJ2-7|TRBV6-5|-|TRBD1
TGTGCCAGCAGTTACGTGGTCTCCGGGACAGAGTACTTC
CASSYVVSGTEYF
>TRBJ2-7|TRBV7-9|-|TRBD1
TGTGCCAGCAGCTTCCGACAGGGCCCTACTTACGAGCAGTACTTC
CASSFRQGPTYEQYF
>TRBJ2-7|TRBV5-6|-|TRBD2
TGTGCCAGCAGCCCCCCGAGCGGGAGCTACGAGCAGTACTTC
CASSPPSGSYEQYF
>TRBJ2-2|TRBV30|-|-
TGTGCCTGGAGTGTTGGGGGAGAGCTGTTTTTT
CAWSVGGELFF
>TRBJ2-2|TRBV29-1|-|TRBD2
TGCAGCGTTGAAGGGATAGCGGGAGGTGGGACCGGGGAGCTGTTTTTT
CSVEGIAGGGTGELFF
>TRBJ2-7|TRBV4-3|-|-
TGCGCCAGCAGCCAAGATCGGGGCAGCTACGAGCAGTACTTC
CASSQDRGSYEQYF
>TRBJ2-7|TRBV28|-|-
TGTGCCAGCAGTTTCAGGAAAAAGTACTTC
CASSFRKKYF
>TRBJ2-7|TRBV5-6|-|TRBD1
TGTGCCAGCAGAAAAGACAGGGTCGTCGGCTACGAGCAGTACTTC
CASRKDRVVGYEQYF
>TRBJ2-3|TRBV19|-|-
TGTGCCAGTAAAAGGGACGGAGGACGAGATACGCAGTATTTT
CASKRDGGRDTQYF
>TRBJ2-7|TRBV27|-|TRBD2
TGTGCCAGCAGTGGTCGTTCTATGTCGTTAGCGGGAGATCCTGGGTACGAGCAGTACTTC
CASSGRSMSLAGDPGYEQYF
>TRBJ1-5|TRBV7-9|few|-
TGTGCCAGCAGCCGACAAACCGAACAGGTCCAGCATTTT
CASSRQTEQVQHF
>TRBJ1-1|TRBV5-6|-|-
TGTGCCAGCAGCACCCCCGGCCGGAACACTGAAGCTTTCTTT
CASSTPGRNTEAFF
>TRBJ2-6|TRBV15|-|-
TGTGCCACCAGCAGAGATTATCAGGGGTTTACTTCTGGGGCCAACGTCCTGACTTTC
CATSRDYQGFTSGANVLTF
>TRBJ2-1|TRBV7-2|-|-
TGTGCCAGCAGCTTAGTTCCGCTATCCAATGAGCAGTTCTTC
CASSLVPLSNEQFF
>TRBJ2-7|TRBV6-1|-|TRBD2
TGTGCCAGCAGTGAAGGGCTAGCGGGACTCTACGAGCAGTACTTC
CASSEGLAGLYEQYF
>TRBJ1-4|TRBV6-6|-|-
TGTGCCAGCAGTTATTCGGTCCGGGAAAAACTGTTTTTT
CASSYSVREKLFF
>TRBJ2-7|TRBV29-1|-|TRBD2
TGCAGCGTTGCACTAGCGGCCGGGCTTGTATACTTC
CSVALAAGLVYF
>TRBJ1-4|TRBV5-1|-|TRBD1
TGCGCCAGCAGCACTGGACAGGGTGGCGAAAAACTGTTTTTT
CASSTGQGGEKLFF
>TRBJ1-2|TRBV7-9|once|-
TGTGCCAGCAGCCCAACCAGTGAAAACTATGGCTACACCTTC
CASSPTSENYGYTF
>TRBJ1-5|TRBV15|-|-
TGTGCCACCAGCAGAGATCCGCTTAGCAATCAGCCCCAGCATTTT
CATSRDPLSNQPQHF
>TRBJ2-3|TRBV9|-|-
TGTGCCAGCAGCTCCGTCGGGGGATCTCATACGCAGTATTTT
CASSSVGGSHTQYF
>TRBJ2-7|TRBV6-5|-|-
TGTGCCAGCAGTTGGGAGCCTCGCTACGAGCAGTACTTC
CASSWEPRYEQYF
>TRBJ2-1|TRBV28|once|TRBD2
TGTGCCAGCAGTTTCGGACTAGCGGGACCCGAGCAGTTCTTC
CASSFGLAGPEQFF
>TRBJ2-7|TRBV30|-|-
TGTGCCTGGAGTGTAAACAAGCCCTACGAGCAGTACTTC
CAWSVNKPYEQYF
>TRBJ2-1|TRBV11-3|-|TRBD2
TGTGCCAGCAGCTCGACGAGGACTAGCGGGAGGGCCAGGGATGAGCAGTTCTTC
CASSSTRTSGRARDEQFF
>TRBJ2-1|TRBV27|-|-
TGTGCCAGCAGTTTTCGGTGGGATGGGTATTACAATGAGCAGTTCTTC
CASSFRWDGYYNEQFF
>TRBJ1-1|TRBV2|-|-
TGTGCCAGCATGAGAGGACATATTGAAGCTTTCTTT
CASMRGHIEAFF
>TRBJ2-7|TRBV4-1|-|TRBD2
TGCGCCAGCAGCCAAGACCCGGGACTAGTAAACTACGAGCAGTACTTC
CASSQDPGLVNYEQYF
>TRBJ2-7|TRBV7-2|-|TRBD2
TGTGCCAGCAGCCGGGGGGTCCCCTACGAGCAGTACTTC
CASSRGVPYEQYF
>TRBJ2-1|TRBV7-3|-|-
TGTGCCAGCAGTCAAGCCGGGGCAGGAAACTACAATGAGCAGTTCTTC
CASSQAGAGNYNEQFF